The clone carrying this T cell receptor beta chain was seen just once. The target antigen is unknown. This specimen belongs to a study of CD8+ T cells in alopecia areata. Obtained from alopecia areata patients were lesional scalp punch biopsies along with peripheral blood. RNA extraction was followed by reverse transcription into cDNA, which acted as the sequencing template. Produced via immunoSEQ multiplex PCR; TCRdb's table is partial and in-frame only. This table has approximately 7,500 clones, about two thirds appearing once. This CDR3 is 13 amino acids long. V shed 2 bases and J shed 5 bases, with 7 bases lying between them. Germline V gives CDR1 MNHNY, CDR2 SVGAGI (reference sequence). Study outcomes and limitations: Tissue-resident alphabeta T cells belonging to normal skin likewise get sequenced within scalp specimens. Sharing of TCRs across patients appeared less clear than in mice, possibly for HLA-related reasons. Greater clonality was observed in lesional scalp samples, especially alopecia totalis/universalis, versus normal scalp.

The TCR was taken from a human donor with alopecia areata. Sequencing used skin, obtained at week 0. The rearrangement links TRBV6-6 to TRBJ2-1; D is ambiguous. The CDR3 sequence is CASSYGIDNEQFF. Here the CDR3 DNA reads TGTGCCAGCAGTTACGGTATCGACAATGAGCAGTTCTTC.